The present entry profiles one T cell receptor beta chain with its context. The target of this receptor is not known. The sample holds no much larger clone one base away, and base qualities are not on file. The data are from a study of blood T cell repertoires in COVID-19 (dated by TCRdb to 2018 to 2020). Some background on the complete study: Samples from collaborators originated in the United States, Italy and Spain and spanned both the acute and convalescent phases of COVID-19. The material from the prospective study consisted of cDNA or gDNA derived from T cells, B-cell-depleted T cells, or PBMCs. Subjects who had been exposed to COVID-19, were actively infected with it, or had recovered from it provided the deeply sampled blood TCRbeta repertoires that made up the dataset. The repertoires were released in a freely available public database intended as a resource for research on the immune response to SARS-CoV-2. Samples came from the ongoing ImmuneRACE study (first 160 participants) plus 1,254 subjects from 6 global collaborators. The sample metadata nearly always contained a de-identified subject ID, COVID-19 status, age in years and sex. HLA class I and class II types, where available, came from metadata supplied by the sample provider rather than from assay-based typing.

Each collaborating institution followed its own protocols to collect whole blood in K2EDTA tubes. Collaborator samples were shipped for TCRbeta analysis as frozen whole blood, isolated PBMCs, or DNA extracted from either sample type. The investigation overall reported the following: The quantity of clinical and demographic metadata differed by source and by participant and was supplied without curation.

TCRbeta CDR3 regions were amplified from genomic DNA using the immunoSEQ Assay, a bias-controlled multiplex PCR. The authors' pipeline ran thus. The number of nucleated cells in each sample was estimated from the amplification of reference gene primers within the assay. Sequence reads were collapsed and filtered to measure the absolute abundance of every unique TCRbeta CDR3 rearrangement. Productive Simpson clonality was computed per sample as the square root of Simpson's diversity index over productive rearrangements. TCRdb re-hosts the immuneACCESS table, in-frame sequences only. Its copies lack some clones; in the studies checked, an unresolved V gene accounts for under half of them, and the cause for the rest is not known. V, J and clone size derive from that table, while D and trimming were established from the DNA sequence. Present in this sample are under 300,000 clones, approximately 80% of which were seen just once. The ten largest clones represent 4% of the sample.

The sequenced material came from peripheral blood. The receptor was isolated from a woman aged 40 to 50 with active or convalescent COVID-19.

The nucleotide sequence is given as TGCGCCAGCAGCCAAGTATCGGCTTCAGGCACGAACACTGAAGCTTTCTTT. Its coded protein is CASSQVSASGTNTEAFF. The V and J segments used are TRBV4-1 and TRBJ1-1, with an unclear D gene assignment. The CDR3 covers 17 residues, taking in both the cysteine and the phenylalanine. Here the CDR3 DNA is all that survives: 51 bases in frame from base 1. The junction carries 16 bases between V and J, which are trimmed by 1 base and 1 base respectively. The germline V gene supplies CDR1 MGHRA and CDR2 YSYEKL.